This T cell receptor (beta chain) was obtained from a study of T-cell reconstitution after alpha-beta-depleted transplantation in children. A library of TCRbeta sequences, prepared with unique molecular identifiers, was generated. TCRdb fed the PCR reads into MiXCR, producing one record per CDR3 protein. This table holds about 200,000 distinct CDR3 sequences, 5% to 7.5% found once. The CDR3 consists of 17 residues. This clonotype was detected many times. The TCR comes from a girl under three years old with combined immunodeficiency, due to receive a stem cell transplant. This sequence joins TRBV21-1 and TRBJ2-7; whether TRBD1, the table's D call, matches the DNA was not checked. TRBV21-1 corresponds to a pseudogene. The sample in question was PBMCs, obtained before TCRalphabeta/CD19-depleted stem cell transplant. CDR3 nucleotides: TGTGCCAGCAGCAAAGACACCGTGACAGGGAGGTCCGACGAGCAGTACTTC. This codes for CASSKDTVTGRSDEQYF.